A selection of T cell receptor beta chains follows, all from one sample in a study of molecular identifiers for immune sequencing clone quantification. Via MiXCR, TCRdb re-called the PCR reads, giving one row per CDR3 protein. The sample records more than 550,000 distinct CDR3 sequences, around 25% being singletons. Sequencing was carried out using naive CD8+ T cells from blood, with Jurkat cell RNA spiked in. Receptors were obtained from a human donor in good health. Some libraries in this study had Jurkat cell RNA spiked in. Each CDR3 is given with its conserved first and last residue. The order of the fields is D gene, J gene, CDR3 length, clone size, V gene, CDR3 DNA, CDR3 protein. The D gene is left open where the match is weak. Clone size, where shown, is once, few, many, or a class for clones that have expanded.

d_gene: .
j_gene: TRBJ2-7
len: 14
abundance: .
v_gene: TRBV7-6
CDR3nt: TGTGCCAGCAGCTTAGCAACGGAAAGCTACGAGCAGTACTTC
CDR3aa: CASSLATESYEQYF

d_gene: .
j_gene: TRBJ1-2
len: 14
abundance: few
v_gene: TRBV25-1
CDR3nt: TGTGCCAGCAGTGAGGTAGGACATACCTATGGCTACACCTTC
CDR3aa: CASSEVGHTYGYTF

d_gene: TRBD2
j_gene: TRBJ2-3
len: 18
abundance: .
v_gene: TRBV6-6
CDR3nt: TGTGCCAGCAGTTCCGGGACTAGCGGGAGCCTCCTCACAGATACGCAGTATTTT
CDR3aa: CASSSGTSGSLLTDTQYF

d_gene: .
j_gene: TRBJ1-5
len: 15
abundance: many
v_gene: TRBV19
CDR3nt: TGTGCCAGTAGTATCTCCGGGCCTACTCCTCAGCCCCAGCATTTT
CDR3aa: CASSISGPTPQPQHF

d_gene: TRBD1
j_gene: TRBJ1-3
len: 18
abundance: .
v_gene: TRBV7-2
CDR3nt: TGTGCCAGCAGCAGCACCCCGGGACAGGGGGCCTCTGGAAACACCATATATTTT
CDR3aa: CASSSTPGQGASGNTIYF

d_gene: TRBD2
j_gene: TRBJ2-1
len: 14
abundance: few
v_gene: TRBV5-1
CDR3nt: TGCGCCAGCTCGGGAGGGAGGACTAACAATGAGCAGTTCTTC
CDR3aa: CASSGGRTNNEQFF

d_gene: .
j_gene: TRBJ2-3
len: 17
abundance: .
v_gene: TRBV4-1
CDR3nt: TGCGCCAGCAGCCAAGCCCCGGGCCCTGCCAGCACAGATACGCAGTATTTT
CDR3aa: CASSQAPGPASTDTQYF

d_gene: .
j_gene: TRBJ2-5
len: 17
abundance: few
v_gene: TRBV9
CDR3nt: TGTGCCAGCAGCCCGGGGCTGGGGGTAGGGATCCAAGAGACCCAGTACTTC
CDR3aa: CASSPGLGVGIQETQYF

d_gene: .
j_gene: TRBJ2-7
len: 17
abundance: .
v_gene: TRBV6-2/TRBV6-3
CDR3nt: TGTGCCAGCAGTTCGGCACCCGGGACCCCCGCCGAATACGAGCAGTACTTC
CDR3aa: CASSSAPGTPAEYEQYF

d_gene: .
j_gene: TRBJ1-5
len: 17
abundance: few
v_gene: TRBV28
CDR3nt: TGTGCCAGCAGTTTTGTCGTGGGGGGCAGCCGGGGTCAGCCCCAGCATTTT
CDR3aa: CASSFVVGGSRGQPQHF

d_gene: .
j_gene: TRBJ1-5
len: 16
abundance: many
v_gene: TRBV4-3
CDR3nt: TGCGCCAGCAGCCAAGATCGGCGGTCAGGCAATCAGCCCCAGCATTTT
CDR3aa: CASSQDRRSGNQPQHF

d_gene: .
j_gene: TRBJ2-5
len: 13
abundance: many
v_gene: TRBV13
CDR3nt: TGTGCCAGCAGCCCAGGATGGGGAGAGACCCAGTACTTC
CDR3aa: CASSPGWGETQYF

d_gene: .
j_gene: TRBJ2-6
len: 16
abundance: .
v_gene: TRBV7-3
CDR3nt: TGTGCCAGCAACCAGGACGGACTTTCCGGGGCCAACGTCCTGACTTTC
CDR3aa: CASNQDGLSGANVLTF

d_gene: .
j_gene: TRBJ2-5
len: 14
abundance: many
v_gene: TRBV5-1
CDR3nt: TGCGCCAGCAGCCACCCGGGATCCCAAGAGACCCAGTACTTC
CDR3aa: CASSHPGSQETQYF